Given below is one TCR beta chain in context. This CDR3 contains 16 residues. The data were taken from a study of monozygotic twins with inflammatory bowel disease. UMIs bearing a 6-nucleotide sample barcode were added through template switching. From its re-call of the 5' RACE reads, TCRdb lists each CDR3 protein once, without DNA. The repertoire shows roughly 170,000 distinct CDR3 sequences; the top ten hold roughly 7.4%. This TCR came from a human donor with ulcerative colitis or Crohn's disease, or a healthy co-twin of an affected twin (not recorded which). Sequencing used blood. The chain links TRBV12-3 or TRBV12-4 to TRBJ2-7; the D call of TRBD1 rests on TCRdb alone, since no DNA is present to check it. CDR3 in amino acids: CASSPSGTGVVYEQYF.